The 30 T cell receptor beta chains listed next were all sequenced from one sample in a study of cytomegalovirus exposure and HLA in healthy donors. The PCR employed 60 Vbeta primers together with 13 Jbeta primers. Clones were sequenced by immunoSEQ multiplex PCR, and TCRdb holds only the in-frame ones, with some missing. The table includes about 160,000 clones, approximately 76% detected once. The sequenced material came from PBMCs. The source of these receptors is a female donor in good health and CMV-seronegative.

The rearrangement joins TRBV7-9 to TRBJ1-1, with D perhaps TRBD1 (6 bases). The CDR3 spans 14 residues. Germline-derived CDR1 and CDR2 are SEHNR and FQNEAQ (reference sequence). The V end lost 4 bases, the J end lost 3 bases, and 12 bases lay between the germline ends. CDR3 residues: CASSWTATYTEAFF. CDR3 DNA: TGTGCCAGCAGCTGGACAGCCACCTACACTGAAGCTTTCTTT.

The chain has TRBV5-1 and TRBJ2-1; TRBD1 matches at 8 bases. CDR1 and CDR2 from the germline V gene are SGHRS and YFSETQ. The CDR3 is 15 residues long. Losses at the gene ends were 6 bases for V and 2 bases for J; bases not matched to a gene: 7. The DNA of the CDR3 is TGCGCCAGCACCTTCGCGGGACAGGCCTACAATGAGCAGTTCTTC. Its translation: CASTFAGQAYNEQFF.

V gene TRBV11-1 combines with J gene TRBJ2-7, with D tentatively TRBD2 (5 bases). CDR3 length: 12 amino acids. The ends were cut back, 6 bases at V and 7 bases at J, with 13 bases in the middle. Germline V gene data show CDR1 as SGHAT and CDR2 as FQDESV (reference sequence). The CDR3 DNA reads TGTGCCAGCAGTTCCAACCGCGGGGAGCAGTACTTC. Translation gives CASSSNRGEQYF.

This chain uses TRBV30 with TRBJ2-1; TRBD1 matches at 7 bases. CDR3 length equals 13 residues. Per the germline V gene, CDR1 is GTSNPN and CDR2 is SVGIG (reference sequence). J gave up 5 bases and V 4 bases, and 5 bases lay outside the gene matches. This CDR3 is CAWKRGLNNEQFF. The CDR3 DNA reads as TGTGCCTGGAAAAGGGGGCTCAACAATGAGCAGTTCTTC.

This clone was found a few times. V and J are TRBV5-1 and TRBJ1-3; weak D call: TRBD1 (6 bases). V dropped 3 bases and J dropped 4 bases, with 8 bases sitting between them. Germline CDR1 is SGHRS and CDR2 is YFSETQ. CDR3 length: 13 amino acids. CDR3 in DNA: TGCGCCAGCAGCTCTGGACAGGGAAACACCATATATTTT. This translates into CASSSGQGNTIYF.

The chain joins TRBV5-6 to TRBJ1-3; tentative D call: TRBD1 (5 bases). The CDR3 extends over 16 amino acids. The V end was cut by 4 bases, the J end by 3 bases, with 17 bases between. Per germline, CDR1 SGHDT and CDR2 YYEEEE. CDR3 amino acids: CASSAGPTPFGNTIYF. The DNA of the CDR3 is TGTGCCAGCAGCGCGGGACCTACACCTTTTGGAAACACCATATATTTT.

The chain has TRBV10-1 and TRBJ2-7, with unresolved D. Germline V gene sequence: CDR1 WNHNN, CDR2 SYGVQD (reference sequence). This CDR3 has 13 residues. V dropped 3 bases and J dropped 2 bases, with 8 bases sitting between them. The CDR3 bases are TGCGCCAGCAGTGAACTGCTTACCTACGAGCAGTACTTC. Translated: CASSELLTYEQYF.

Concerning this clone: At one end the junction does not follow the germline gene, possibly because of a read error. The chain combines TRBV30 with TRBJ2-5, with 12 bases matching TRBD2. This CDR3 spans 18 amino acids. Germline-derived CDR1 and CDR2 are GTSNPN and SVGIG (reference sequence). The chain's CDR3 is CAWSVALAGGVDQETRYF. CDR3 bases: TGTGCCTGGAGTGTCGCACTAGCGGGGGGCGTCGACCAAGAGACCCGGTACTTC.

This clone showed up just a few times. The V call is TRBV6-5, the J call TRBJ2-5; the match to TRBD2 covers 12 bases. Germline CDR1 MNHEY, CDR2 SVGAGI. Germline trimming cut 0 bases from V and 5 bases from J; bases unmatched to any gene: 4. The CDR3 covers 16 residues. CDR3 in amino acids: CASSYSLAGGRETQYF. The CDR3 DNA is TGTGCCAGCAGTTACTCCCTAGCGGGGGGGCGGGAGACCCAGTACTTC.

This clone was picked up a small number of times. V usage is TRBV2 and J usage is TRBJ1-2; a weak D match, TRBD1 (5 bases). V dropped 1 base and J dropped 4 bases, with 16 bases sitting between them. In germline, CDR1 is SNHLY, CDR2 FYNNEI. The CDR3 is 16 residues long. The DNA for the CDR3 is TGTGCCAGCAGTGAAGAGGCAGGGAATTTCCTCTATGGCTACACCTTC. Protein product: CASSEEAGNFLYGYTF.

This clone was seen once. The chain combines TRBV5-1 with TRBJ1-1, with 7 bases fitting TRBD1. The CDR3 has 15 amino acids. The germline gives CDR1 SGHRS, CDR2 YFSETQ. Trimming at V came to 2 bases and at J to 4 bases, leaving 8 bases not matched to a gene. The CDR3 DNA reads TGCGCCAGCAGCTTAGGGGGCGCGTCAGGCACTGAAGCTTTCTTT. It is translated as CASSLGGASGTEAFF.

The CDR3, as DNA: TGTGCCAGCAGTCTTGACAGGGGGCGGCACACCGGGGAGCTGTTTTTT. It codes for CASSLDRGRHTGELFF. The V gene is TRBV27, the J gene TRBJ2-2; the match to TRBD1 covers 10 bases. This CDR3 spans 16 amino acids. Germline lookup yields CDR1 MNHEY and CDR2 SMNVEV (reference sequence). After removal of 5 bases from V and 3 bases from J, the junction contained 6 bases not matched to a gene.

This clone was seen only a few times. The V and J genes are TRBV6-6 and TRBJ1-3, with D unresolved. The V and J ends lost 0 bases and 0 bases respectively, with 9 bases between them. Germline V gene data show CDR1 as MNHNY and CDR2 as SVGAGI (reference sequence). CDR3 length: 16 residues. This chain's CDR3 is CASSYSPDVSGNTIYF. CDR3 DNA: TGTGCCAGCAGTTACTCGCCAGATGTCTCTGGAAACACCATATATTTT.

V usage is TRBV19 and J usage is TRBJ1-2; 10 bases agree with TRBD1. Germline V gene data show CDR1 as LNHDA and CDR2 as SQIVND (reference sequence). The ends lost 3 bases at V and 8 bases at J; junction bases unmatched: 3. The CDR3 totals 13 residues. The CDR3 region is CASSIDRGQGYTF. The CDR3 DNA reads as TGTGCCAGTAGTATCGACAGGGGGCAAGGCTACACCTTC.

This clone appeared a few times. The chain recombines TRBV6-5 with TRBJ2-7; a weak D match, TRBD1 (6 bases). The germline CDR1 and CDR2 sequences are MNHEY and SVGAGI. The CDR3 totals 16 residues. V shed 0 bases and J shed 3 bases, with 15 bases lying between them. The CDR3 reads CASSYSMGQGNYEQYF. The CDR3, as DNA: TGTGCCAGCAGTTACTCGATGGGTCAGGGGAACTACGAGCAGTACTTC.

This chain joins TRBV19 and TRBJ1-2; 8 nucleotides align to TRBD1. Germline assignment: CDR1 LNHDA and CDR2 SQIVND (reference sequence). The CDR3 contains 12 residues. Trimming removed 4 bases from V and 13 bases from J; junction bases left unmatched: 8. The CDR3 DNA reads TGTGCCAGTAGTAGGGACAGGATAAGGTCCACCTTC. Translation: CASSRDRIRSTF.

CDR3 DNA sequence: TGTGCCAGCAGCTCCAGGACAACGATTTCCTACAATGAGCAGTTCTTC. Amino acids: CASSSRTTISYNEQFF. The rearrangement joins TRBV7-8 to TRBJ2-1, with D perhaps matching TRBD1 (5 bases). V lost 4 bases and J 1 base, leaving 14 bases between the germline ends. Germline V gives CDR1 SGHVS, CDR2 FQNEAQ. CDR3 size: 16 residues.

This clone was counted a single time. The rearrangement joins TRBV10-1 to TRBJ2-1; 9 nucleotides line up with TRBD2. CDR1 and CDR2 from the germline V gene are WNHNN and SYGVQD (reference sequence). The CDR3 extends over 14 amino acids. V gave up 4 bases and J gave up 8 bases; unmatched junction bases: 6. The CDR3 sequence is CASSALAGSHEQFF. CDR3 in DNA: TGCGCCAGCAGTGCGCTAGCGGGGTCCCATGAGCAGTTCTTC.

The chain joins TRBV6-6 to TRBJ1-5; no clear D. Germline CDR1 is MNHNY and CDR2 is SVGAGI (reference sequence). The CDR3 contains 13 residues. V gave up 6 bases and J gave up 5 bases, with 11 bases separating them. CDR3 DNA: TGTGCCAGCAGCCCACAGTTTCATCAGCCCCAGCATTTT. This encodes CASSPQFHQPQHF.

The chain recombines TRBV27 with TRBJ1-1; the D is unclear. Trimming cost V 2 bases and J 13 bases, with 11 bases left between them. The length of the CDR3 is 11 residues. Germline V CDR1 and CDR2: MNHEY, SMNVEV (reference sequence). The CDR3 here is CASSLPPAVFF. The DNA for the CDR3 is TGTGCCAGCAGTTTACCCCCTGCAGTTTTCTTT.

This clone came up once. In the same sample, other DNA sequences code for this CDR3. The chain carries TRBV6-1 and TRBJ1-1; D is undetermined. CDR1 MNHNS and CDR2 SASEGT come from the germline V gene. The V gene lost 7 bases and the J gene lost 2 bases, with 8 bases spanning the gap. The CDR3 covers 12 residues. For the CDR3, the DNA is TGTGCCAGCACCCGCGGAAACACTGAAGCTTTCTTT. This encodes CASTRGNTEAFF.

By share of the sample, this clone is medium-sized. The chain carries TRBV19 and TRBJ1-3, with D unclear. Trimming removed 3 bases from V and 0 bases from J, with 9 bases in between. The CDR3 spans 15 residues. Germline V gene data show CDR1 as LNHDA and CDR2 as SQIVND (reference sequence). CDR3 coding DNA: TGTGCCAGTAGTATCAACTACGCCTCTGGAAACACCATATATTTT. This sequence encodes CASSINYASGNTIYF. The full variable domain, in which reference TRBV19 and TRBJ1-3 provide the parts outside the CDR3, is DGGITQSPKYLFRKEGQNVTLSCEQNLNHDAMYWYRQDPGQGLRLIYYSQIVNDFQKGDIAEGYSVSREKKESFPLTVTSAQKNPTAFYLCASSINYASGNTIYFGEGSWLTVV.

V is TRBV9 and J is TRBJ1-1; D perhaps matches TRBD1 (6 bases). The CDR3 is 15 amino acids. Germline V gene sequence: CDR1 SGDLS, CDR2 YYNGEE. The V end lost 0 bases, the J end lost 1 base, and 10 bases lay between the germline ends. The CDR3 region is CASSVVGQKNTEAFF. The CDR3 DNA reads as TGTGCCAGCAGCGTAGTTGGACAGAAGAACACTGAAGCTTTCTTT.

The chain has TRBV5-4 and TRBJ2-2; possibly TRBD1 for D (5 bases). Germline lookup yields CDR1 SGHNT and CDR2 YYREEE (reference sequence). V shed 4 bases and J shed 2 bases, with 9 bases lying between them. The CDR3 length is 14 residues. DNA for the CDR3: TGTGCCAGCAGCAGAGACAGCAACACCGGGGAGCTGTTTTTT. Residues: CASSRDSNTGELFF.

The chain carries TRBV6-1 and TRBJ2-3; 9 nucleotides agree with TRBD2. Germline V gene sequence: CDR1 MNHNS, CDR2 SASEGT. V lost 2 bases, J lost 2 bases, and 5 bases stayed unmatched. The CDR3 has 16 amino acids. DNA for the CDR3: TGTGCCAGCAGTGAACGTAGCGGGGGAGACACAGATACGCAGTATTTT. It encodes CASSERSGGDTDTQYF.

This chain connects TRBV4-1 to TRBJ2-1; 11 bases are a match to TRBD2. V shed 1 base and J 8 bases; nucleotides not matched to a gene: 7. This CDR3 spans 16 amino acids. Germline CDR1 MGHRA, CDR2 YSYEKL. CDR3 sequence: CASSQVPSGGTYEQFF. The CDR3 bases are TGCGCCAGCAGCCAAGTCCCTAGCGGGGGGACCTATGAGCAGTTCTTC.

The chain combines TRBV2 with TRBJ2-3, with 9 bases matching TRBD1. Germline CDR1 SNHLY, CDR2 FYNNEI. The J segment lost 4 bases and the V segment lost 4 bases, leaving 6 bases of the junction unmatched. The CDR3 consists of 15 residues. The CDR3 DNA is TGTGCCAGCAGTGGACCGGGACAGGGAGCAGATACGCAGTATTTT. Its translation is CASSGPGQGADTQYF.

The chain links TRBV20-1 to TRBJ2-7, with D possibly matching TRBD2 (6 bases). Trimming shortened V by 6 bases and J by 5 bases, and 11 bases separated the two germline ends. Germline lookup yields CDR1 DFQATT and CDR2 SNEGSKA (reference sequence). CDR3 length: 11 amino acids. The CDR3 spells CSAVGSHEQYF. CDR3 bases: TGCAGTGCGGTCGGGAGTCACGAGCAGTACTTC.

This clone was picked up a small number of times. The V gene is TRBV30, the J gene TRBJ1-1, with D perhaps matching TRBD1 (6 bases). V lost 6 bases to trimming and J lost 0 bases, with 11 bases between them. Germline assignment: CDR1 GTSNPN and CDR2 SVGIG (reference sequence). The CDR3 has 13 amino acids. The chain's CDR3 is CACSQGLNTEAFF. The CDR3 nucleotides read TGTGCCTGCTCACAGGGCCTGAACACTGAAGCTTTCTTT.

V is TRBV5-5 and J is TRBJ2-7; D is ambiguous. With 3 bases removed from V and 3 bases from J, the gap between germline ends came to 4 bases. CDR1 is SGHKS and CDR2 is YYEKEE in the germline V gene (reference sequence). CDR3 length: 11 amino acids. CDR3: CASSSLYEQYF. The CDR3 DNA follows: TGTGCCAGCAGCTCTCTCTACGAGCAGTACTTC. The full variable domain, completed using reference TRBV5-5 and TRBJ2-7, is DAGVTQSPTHLIKTRGQQVTLRCSPISGHKSVSWYQQVLGQGPQFIFQYYEKEERGRGNFPDRFSARQFPNYSSELNVNALLLGDSALYLCASSSLYEQYFGPGTRLTVT.